This entry lists 6 T cell receptor beta chains sequenced from one sample in a study of blood T cells in healthy people across ages. Alongside a J-beta primer mix, a sample-barcoded 5' primer served in a second PCR lasting roughly 7 to 11 cycles. TCRdb processed the 5' RACE reads anew with MiXCR; each CDR3 protein has one entry. Among around 2 million distinct CDR3 sequences listed, around 40% were seen once. Source material: blood. The receptors shown here come from a human donor in good health.

This clonotype has a handful of counts. The V and J genes are TRBV29-1 and TRBJ2-1; D possibly corresponds to TRBD2 (5 bases). Trimming removed 4 bases at V and 1 base at J, with 11 bases between. Germline V lookup: CDR1 SQVTM, CDR2 ANQGSEA. This CDR3 has 14 residues. The CDR3 loop reads CSVARRGSYNEQFF. CDR3 nucleotide sequence: TGCAGCGTTGCGAGGCGAGGGTCCTACAATGAGCAGTTCTTC.

In regard to this clonotype: This may come from a read error, since a much larger clone is one base off. The rearrangement links TRBV12-3 or TRBV12-4 to TRBJ2-5, with TRBD2 matching 9 bases. Trimming removed 5 bases from V and 5 bases from J; junction bases left unmatched: 6. The CDR3 contains 14 residues. The CDR3 here is CASSHSGGGETQYF. The CDR3 DNA reads as TGTGCCAGCAGTCATAGCGGGGGAGGGGAGACCCAGTACTTC.

This clonotype was observed a handful of times. The rearrangement joins TRBV3-1 to TRBJ2-3; D gene uncertain. V was cut by 0 bases and J by 0 bases, with 16 bases left in between. This CDR3 comprises 18 residues. CDR1 is LGHDT, CDR2 YNNKEL, per germline (reference sequence). The CDR3 DNA reads as TGTGCCAGCAGCCAAGACCTAGGGCGGACCCCCAGCACAGATACGCAGTATTTT. Its translation is CASSQDLGRTPSTDTQYF.

This clonotype was seen a handful of times. This chain connects TRBV7-2 to TRBJ1-5; no clear D gene. The CDR3 runs 16 residues. Germline CDR1 and CDR2: SGHTA and FQGNSA. Deletions cut 5 bases from V and 7 bases from J, with 21 bases between. The CDR3 DNA reads TGTGCCAGCAGCCCGCAGACGGAATCCCCCGGCCAGCCCCAGCATTTT. This gives the protein CASSPQTESPGQPQHF.

This chain links TRBV20-1 with TRBJ1-4; 9 positions match TRBD1. CDR1 and CDR2 from the germline V gene are DFQATT and SNEGSKA (reference sequence). The V and J ends lost 6 bases and 7 bases, in that order; junction bases with no gene match: 6. The CDR3 is made up of 13 amino acids. The CDR3 DNA reads TGCAGTGCCGCCGGGACAGGGATTGAAAAACTGTTTTTT. This codes for CSAAGTGIEKLFF.

This clonotype has a handful of counts. The chain couples TRBV5-5 to TRBJ2-1; the match to TRBD1 covers 8 bases. V lost 1 base to trimming and J lost 7 bases; unmatched junction nucleotides: 10. Germline-derived CDR1 and CDR2 are SGHKS and YYEKEE (reference sequence). The CDR3 runs 16 residues. CDR3 DNA sequence: TGTGCCAGCAGCTTGTTGGCAGGGGGCCTAAGGAATGAGCAGTTCTTC. This sequence encodes CASSLLAGGLRNEQFF.